Sequencing of this T cell receptor beta chain was carried out in a study of patients and donors after allogeneic stem cell transplantation (TCRdb year 2020). From V the trimming removes 2 bases and from J it removes 6 bases, while the gene matches leave 3 bases of the junction unaccounted for. The CDR3 spans 14 residues, from the cysteine through the phenylalanine. Just the 42-base CDR3 DNA is kept, in frame starting at base 1. CDR1 and CDR2 are read off the germline V gene as KGHSH and LQKENI. The method was RT-PCR. TCRdb names NextSeq 550 as the instrument used. Using fastp trimming at Q25 and MiXCR clonotype assembly, TCRdb reanalyzed the public sequencing data and kept in-frame beta chains. Each CDR3 protein appears once, grouped with its most common genes and DNA. The sample records 920,000 or so distinct CDR3 sequences, 15% to 20% of which are singletons. The ten biggest clones cover 6% of the sample.

As to this clonotype: It lacks a known antigen. Qualities for individual bases were not recorded, and no much larger clone is one base off.

The sequenced sample consisted of blood, either unsorted or a sorted T cell fraction (not recorded which). The sequence came from a human donor who was either an allogeneic HSCT recipient or a stem cell or donor lymphocyte infusion donor (not recorded which). It is not recorded whose cells these are; they may come from a transplant donor. The rearrangement combines TRBV18 with TRBJ1-5; 8 bases in the junction line up with TRBD1. The bases are TGTGCCAGCTCACCAAGGCAGGGGGCTCAGCCCCAGCATTTT. This yields the protein CASSPRQGAQPQHF.